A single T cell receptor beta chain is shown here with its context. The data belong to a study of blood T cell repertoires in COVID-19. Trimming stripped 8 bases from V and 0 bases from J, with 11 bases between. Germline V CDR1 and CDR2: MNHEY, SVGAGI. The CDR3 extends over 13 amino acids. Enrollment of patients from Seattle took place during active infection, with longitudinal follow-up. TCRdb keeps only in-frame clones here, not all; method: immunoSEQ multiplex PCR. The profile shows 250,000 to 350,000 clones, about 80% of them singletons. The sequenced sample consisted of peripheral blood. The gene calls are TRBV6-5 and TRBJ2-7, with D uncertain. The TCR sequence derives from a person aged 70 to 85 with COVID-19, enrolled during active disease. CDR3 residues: CASDLELSYEQYF. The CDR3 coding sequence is TGTGCCAGCGATCTAGAACTCTCCTACGAGCAGTACTTC.